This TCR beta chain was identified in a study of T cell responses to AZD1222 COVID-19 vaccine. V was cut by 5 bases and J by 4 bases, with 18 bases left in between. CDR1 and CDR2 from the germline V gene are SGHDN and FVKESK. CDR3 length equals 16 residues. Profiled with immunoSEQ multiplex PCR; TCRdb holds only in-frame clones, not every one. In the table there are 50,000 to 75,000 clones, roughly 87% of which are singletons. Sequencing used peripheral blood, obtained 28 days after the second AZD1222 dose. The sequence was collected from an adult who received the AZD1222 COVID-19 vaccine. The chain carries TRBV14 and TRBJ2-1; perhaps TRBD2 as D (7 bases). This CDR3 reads CASSSSKGGRYNEQFF. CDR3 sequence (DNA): TGTGCCAGCAGCAGTTCGAAGGGGGGGCGGTACAATGAGCAGTTCTTC. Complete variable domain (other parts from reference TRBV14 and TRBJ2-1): EAGVTQFPSHSVIEKGQTVTLRCDPISGHDNLYWYRRVMGKEIKFLLHFVKESKQDESGMPNNRFLAERTGGTYSTLKVQPAELEDSGVYFCASSSSKGGRYNEQFFGPGTRLTVL.